This TCR beta chain is from a study of CD8 T cells in Susac syndrome. Trimming removed 2 bases from V and 5 bases from J, with 13 bases in between. CDR3 size: 14 residues. Germline V gives CDR1 SGHDT, CDR2 YYEEEE. On this clonotype: Antigen specificity is unknown.

The authors reverse transcribed about 0.45 to 1 ug RNA with random hexamers. Each CDR3 protein is one row after TCRdb ran MiXCR on the immunoSEQ multiplex PCR reads. The sample yields 77,000 or so distinct CDR3 sequences, around 93% seen once. Blood CD8+ and CD4+ T cells underwent high-throughput TCR beta sequencing. FACS was used to enrich TEMRA cells, whereas the CD8+ and CD4+ T cells were obtained by negative isolation. Study-level results: The authors found no clonal expansion in Susac syndrome CD4+ T cell repertoires.

The origin of this receptor is a human donor with Susac syndrome. The chain links TRBV5-6 to TRBJ1-1, with D perhaps matching TRBD1 (6 bases). The sample consisted of CD4+ T cells from PBMCs. The CDR3 here is CASSFGGGGTEAFF. CDR3 in DNA: TGTGCCAGCAGCTTTGGGGGCGGCGGGACTGAAGCTTTCTTT.